The 20 T cell receptor beta chains below come from one sample, sequenced in a study of T cell responses to AZD1222 COVID-19 vaccine. Here immunoSEQ multiplex PCR was the method, and the copy in TCRdb shows in-frame clones only, minus some. Seen here are more than 85,000 clones, around 81% observed once, and the top ten hold 4.6%. The specimen comprised peripheral blood, sampled on day 0 of AZD1222 vaccination. These receptors originate from an adult in good health.

The chain joins TRBV4-2 to TRBJ1-3; no clear D. The CDR3 contains 15 residues. V dropped 0 bases and J dropped 5 bases, with 11 bases sitting between them. Germline V gene lookup returns CDR1 LGHNA and CDR2 YNFKEQ. The CDR3 loop reads CASSQETQRRNTIYF. The DNA of the CDR3 is TGTGCCAGCAGCCAAGAAACGCAACGAAGAAACACCATATATTTT.

This clone was observed a handful of times. V gene TRBV4-1 combines with J gene TRBJ2-6, with no clear D. Germline CDR1 is MGHRA and CDR2 is YSYEKL. The CDR3 extends over 17 amino acids. Trimming cost V 4 bases and J 0 bases, with 13 bases left between them. The CDR3 loop is CASSLAYTPSGANVLTF. The CDR3 DNA is TGCGCCAGCAGCCTAGCCTATACCCCCTCTGGGGCCAACGTCCTGACTTTC.

The chain combines TRBV6-5 with TRBJ1-4; TRBD1 might be the D (6 bases). The germline gives CDR1 MNHEY, CDR2 SVGAGI. CDR3 length equals 15 residues. The ends were cut back, 7 bases at V and 8 bases at J, with 20 bases in the middle. For the CDR3, the DNA is TGTGCCAGCACCCCCAAGGGGGGGTTGGGAGAAAAACTGTTTTTT. Translation gives CASTPKGGLGEKLFF.

The chain has TRBV6-5 and TRBJ1-4; TRBD1 is a possible D gene (6 bases). Trimming pared 6 bases from V and 4 bases from J, leaving 15 bases between. The CDR3 runs to 15 residues. Germline V lookup: CDR1 MNHEY, CDR2 SVGAGI. The CDR3 is CASRAYRAGNEKLFF. CDR3 bases: TGTGCCAGCAGAGCTTACAGGGCGGGTAATGAAAAACTGTTTTTT.

This sequence joins TRBV14 and TRBJ2-4; no firm D call. Deletions cut 0 bases from V and 1 base from J, with 7 bases between. The CDR3 spans 15 residues. Germline CDR1 is SGHDN and CDR2 is FVKESK. Here the CDR3 reads CASSQDGAAKNIQYF. Here the CDR3 DNA reads TGTGCCAGCAGCCAAGACGGAGCGGCCAAAAACATTCAGTACTTC.

This clone has just one count. The chain links TRBV10-3 to TRBJ2-6; 10 positions agree with TRBD1. This CDR3 contains 17 residues. Germline V gene lookup returns CDR1 ENHRY and CDR2 SYGVKD. V shed 4 bases, J shed 1 base, and the junction held 4 bases outside the gene matches. CDR3 sequence reads: CAISATGGKSGANVLTF. Written as DNA, the CDR3 is TGTGCCATCAGTGCGACAGGGGGCAAATCTGGGGCCAACGTCCTGACTTTC.

This sequence joins TRBV18 and TRBJ1-5, with 8 bases lining up with TRBD1. Germline CDR1 and CDR2: KGHSH and LQKENI. The CDR3 extends over 13 amino acids. The ends lost 4 bases at V and 9 bases at J; junction bases unmatched: 5. DNA for the CDR3: TGTGCCAGCTCACAGGGACAGGCTTGGCCCCAGCATTTT. Translation gives CASSQGQAWPQHF.

J is TRBJ2-1 and V is TRBV7-6, with a weak D call TRBD2 (6 bases). The CDR3 sequence is 17 residues long. Germline V gene data show CDR1 as SGHVS and CDR2 as FNYEAQ. Between the trimmed V and J ends, which lost 1 base and 0 bases, there was a span of 13 bases. CDR3 loop: CASSLVLAGSSYNEQFF. The CDR3 DNA reads as TGTGCCAGCAGCTTAGTTCTGGCGGGAAGCTCCTACAATGAGCAGTTCTTC.

About this clone: Other DNA sequences in this specimen translate into the identical CDR3. The chain is built from TRBV28 and TRBJ1-2, with D uncertain. The V gene lost 4 bases and the J gene lost 5 bases, with 11 bases spanning the gap. The CDR3 is 13 residues long. Looked up from germline, CDR1 is MDHEN and CDR2 is SYDVKM. The CDR3 spells CASSSEGRYGYTF. The CDR3 bases are TGTGCCAGCAGTTCAGAGGGCAGATATGGCTACACCTTC.

The chain uses TRBV7-2 and TRBJ2-3; weak D call: TRBD1 (6 bases). This CDR3 has 14 residues. The germline CDR1 and CDR2 sequences are SGHTA and FQGNSA. Trimming shortened V by 3 bases and J by 2 bases, and 9 bases separated the two germline ends. CDR3 region: CASSLTGFTDTQYF. CDR3 nucleotides: TGTGCCAGCAGCTTGACAGGATTCACAGATACGCAGTATTTT.

The V gene is TRBV14, the J gene TRBJ1-1, with D maybe TRBD1 (5 bases). In germline, CDR1 is SGHDN, CDR2 FVKESK. This CDR3 has 14 amino acids. The V end was cut by 4 bases, the J end by 2 bases, with 11 bases between. CDR3 in DNA: TGTGCCAGCAGCCGGGGACGGACAAACACTGAAGCTTTCTTT. Translated: CASSRGRTNTEAFF. The full variable domain, rest sourced from reference TRBV14 and TRBJ1-1, is EAGVTQFPSHSVIEKGQTVTLRCDPISGHDNLYWYRRVMGKEIKFLLHFVKESKQDESGMPNNRFLAERTGGTYSTLKVQPAELEDSGVYFCASSRGRTNTEAFFGQGTRLTVV.

This clone was picked up one time. V is TRBV5-1 and J is TRBJ1-6; the match to TRBD1 covers 10 bases. The CDR3 is made up of 15 amino acids. V was pared by 4 bases and J by 9 bases, with 7 bases of the junction left unmatched. Germline-derived CDR1 and CDR2 are SGHRS and YFSETQ. The CDR3, as DNA: TGCGCCAGCAGCACTGGGACAGGGGTAGGTTCACCCCTCCACTTT. This encodes CASSTGTGVGSPLHF.

The chain combines TRBV2 with TRBJ1-3; 9 bases fit TRBD1. This CDR3 spans 15 amino acids. CDR1 is SNHLY, CDR2 FYNNEI, per germline. The junction had 3 bases not matched to a gene; V was cut back by 4 bases and J by 2 bases. As DNA, the CDR3 is TGTGCCAGCAGTGTAACAGGGGGCCCTGGAAACACCATATATTTT. It translates to CASSVTGGPGNTIYF.

This clone was counted once. CDR3 DNA sequence: TGCGCCAGCAGCCCAGAAACAGGGGGCTTCTACGAGCAGTACTTC. Protein product: CASSPETGGFYEQYF. The chain employs TRBV4-1 and TRBJ2-7; 9 bases line up with TRBD1. The trim removed 4 bases at V and 3 bases at J, leaving 7 bases unmatched. Looked up from germline, CDR1 is MGHRA and CDR2 is YSYEKL. The CDR3 length is 15 residues.

V usage is TRBV19 and J usage is TRBJ1-5; TRBD1 matches 7 bases. This CDR3 contains 15 residues. V lost 6 bases to trimming and J lost 7 bases; unmatched junction nucleotides: 12. Per the germline V gene, CDR1 is LNHDA and CDR2 is SQIVND (reference sequence). The CDR3 loop reads CASSRQARGGQPQHF. In DNA form, the CDR3 reads TGTGCCAGTAGCCGGCAGGCCCGAGGGGGCCAGCCCCAGCATTTT.

This clone appeared a single time. CDR3 region: CASSRTGRTEAFF. The CDR3 bases are TGTGCCAGTAGTAGGACAGGGAGGACTGAAGCTTTCTTT. The chain links TRBV19 to TRBJ1-1, with 8 bases matching TRBD1. After removal of 4 bases from V and 5 bases from J, the junction contained 3 bases not matched to a gene. The CDR3 covers 13 residues. CDR1 and CDR2 from the germline V gene are LNHDA and SQIVND (reference sequence).

The V call is TRBV7-7, the J call TRBJ1-3; D is unclear. The CDR3 consists of 14 residues. From germline, CDR1 is SSHAT and CDR2 FNYEAQ (reference sequence). Trimming cost V 1 base and J 2 bases, with 6 bases left between them. Here the CDR3 DNA reads TGTGCCAGCAGCTTAGGAGGGACTGGAAACACCATATATTTT. Protein product: CASSLGGTGNTIYF.

This clone was seen once. The chain has TRBV28 and TRBJ2-7; D unclear. The germline V and J ends were trimmed by 4 bases and 2 bases, with 15 bases remaining between them. Germline CDR1 MDHEN, CDR2 SYDVKM. The CDR3 is made up of 15 amino acids. The CDR3 sequence is CASSYRLSLTYEQYF. For the CDR3, the DNA is TGTGCCAGCAGTTACCGGCTCAGCCTTACCTACGAGCAGTACTTC. Variable domain in full (rest from reference TRBV28 and TRBJ2-7): DVKVTQSSRYLVKRTGEKVFLECVQDMDHENMFWYRQDPGLGLRLIYFSYDVKMKEKGDIPEGYSVSREKKERFSLILESASTNQTSMYLCASSYRLSLTYEQYFGPGTRLTVT.

This rearrangement joins TRBV18 to TRBJ2-7; tentatively, D is TRBD2 (5 bases). From germline, CDR1 is KGHSH and CDR2 LQKENI. The CDR3 covers 13 residues. V was shortened by 6 bases and J by 5 bases, with 14 bases between the two germline ends. The CDR3 region is CASSSDRGNEQYF. The CDR3 DNA reads as TGTGCCAGCTCCAGCGATCGGGGAAACGAGCAGTACTTC.

The chain combines TRBV6-5 with TRBJ2-1, with D hard to call. CDR1 and CDR2 (germline): MNHEY, SVGAGI. CDR3 length: 15 amino acids. Trimming cost V 0 bases and J 6 bases, with 12 bases left between them. CDR3 sequence reads: CASSYSHYMANEQFF. CDR3 in DNA: TGTGCCAGCAGTTACTCACACTATATGGCCAATGAGCAGTTCTTC.